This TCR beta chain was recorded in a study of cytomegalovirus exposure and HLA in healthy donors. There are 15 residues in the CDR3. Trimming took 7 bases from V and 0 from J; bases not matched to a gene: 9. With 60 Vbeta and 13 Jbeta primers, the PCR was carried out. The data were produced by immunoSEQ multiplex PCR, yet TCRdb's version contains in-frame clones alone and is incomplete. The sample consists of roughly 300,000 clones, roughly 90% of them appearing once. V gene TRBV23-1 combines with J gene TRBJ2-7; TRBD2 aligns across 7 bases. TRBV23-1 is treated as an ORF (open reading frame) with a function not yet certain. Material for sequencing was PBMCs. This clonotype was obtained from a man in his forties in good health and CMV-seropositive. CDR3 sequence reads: CASTQREGSSYEQYF. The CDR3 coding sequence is TGCGCCAGCACCCAAAGGGAGGGGAGCTCCTACGAGCAGTACTTC.